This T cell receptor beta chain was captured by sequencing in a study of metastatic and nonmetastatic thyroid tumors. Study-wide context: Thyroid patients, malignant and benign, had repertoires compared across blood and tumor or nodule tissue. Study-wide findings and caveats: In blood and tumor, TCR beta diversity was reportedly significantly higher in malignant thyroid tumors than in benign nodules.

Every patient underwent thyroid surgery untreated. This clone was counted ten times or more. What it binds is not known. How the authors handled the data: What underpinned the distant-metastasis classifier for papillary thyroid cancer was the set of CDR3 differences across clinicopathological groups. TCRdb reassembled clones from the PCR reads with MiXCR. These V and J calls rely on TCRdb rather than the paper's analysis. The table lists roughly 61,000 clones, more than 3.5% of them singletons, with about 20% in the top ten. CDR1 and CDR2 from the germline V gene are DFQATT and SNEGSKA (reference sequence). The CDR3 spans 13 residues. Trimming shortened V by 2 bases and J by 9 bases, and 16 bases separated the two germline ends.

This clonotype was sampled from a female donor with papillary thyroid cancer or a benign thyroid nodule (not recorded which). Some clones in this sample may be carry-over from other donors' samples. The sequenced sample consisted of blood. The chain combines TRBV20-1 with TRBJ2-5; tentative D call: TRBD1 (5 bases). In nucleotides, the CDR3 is TGCAGTGCTAGATCTGGAGTACAAGGGGCCCAGTACTTC. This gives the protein CSARSGVQGAQYF.